Presented here are 32 T cell receptor beta chains from one specimen sequenced in a study of PD-L1 blockade in urothelial cancer. Produced via immunoSEQ multiplex PCR; TCRdb's table is partial and in-frame only. The data show 120,000 or so clones, about 84% seen once. Time point in this sample: peripheral blood 6 weeks after treatment start. Sequencing was performed on PBMCs, taken around atezolizumab (anti-PD-L1) treatment. The receptors stem from a man between 50 and 59 years old with urothelial cancer.

This chain uses TRBV5-1 with TRBJ2-1, with D hard to call. In germline, CDR1 is SGHRS, CDR2 YFSETQ. This CDR3 comprises 15 residues. The ends were cut back, 2 bases at V and 0 bases at J, with 9 bases in the middle. CDR3 sequence: CASSFGRSSYNEQFF. The CDR3 coding sequence is TGCGCCAGCAGCTTTGGAAGGAGCTCCTACAATGAGCAGTTCTTC.

The chain has TRBV10-3 and TRBJ2-3; unclear D gene. CDR1 ENHRY and CDR2 SYGVKD come from the germline V gene. V was cut by 0 bases and J by 6 bases, with 7 bases left in between. This CDR3 spans 13 amino acids. The CDR3 loop is CAISESIRDTQYF. The CDR3 DNA reads TGTGCCATCAGTGAGTCGATTCGGGATACGCAGTATTTT.

This chain links TRBV27 with TRBJ1-2; TRBD1 might be the D (5 bases). This CDR3 is 14 amino acids long. V was pared by 5 bases and J by 2 bases, with 12 bases between. Germline assignment: CDR1 MNHEY and CDR2 SMNVEV (reference sequence). The CDR3 region is CASSPRTSNYGYTF. In DNA form, the CDR3 reads TGTGCCAGCAGTCCGAGGACATCGAACTATGGCTACACCTTC.

The gene calls are TRBV6-5 and TRBJ1-2; 12 bases align to TRBD1. Germline trimming cut 4 bases from V and 6 bases from J; bases unmatched to any gene: 6. This CDR3 has 15 residues. Germline CDR1 reads MNHEY; CDR2 reads SVGAGI. CDR3 in amino acids: CASSFGTGGADGYTF. Written as DNA, the CDR3 is TGTGCCAGCAGTTTCGGGACAGGGGGCGCCGATGGCTACACCTTC.

The genes are TRBV2 and TRBJ1-4, with D perhaps matching TRBD1 (6 bases). V dropped 8 bases and J dropped 7 bases, with 17 bases sitting between them. The CDR3 loop spans 14 amino acids. Looked up from germline, CDR1 is SNHLY and CDR2 is FYNNEI. The chain's CDR3 is CASSYGGQGEKLFF. CDR3 bases: TGTGCCAGCTCTTACGGGGGGCAGGGTGAAAAACTGTTTTTT.

The rearrangement uses TRBV4-1 and TRBJ1-1; no clear D gene. Trimming removed 0 bases at V and 7 bases at J, with 12 bases between. The CDR3 is 14 residues long. Germline V gives CDR1 MGHRA, CDR2 YSYEKL. This CDR3 reads CASSQDSTRVEAFF. The CDR3 nucleotides are TGCGCCAGCAGCCAAGATTCCACGCGGGTTGAAGCTTTCTTT.

The J gene is TRBJ2-5, the V gene TRBV7-8; D is perhaps TRBD1 (7 bases). The CDR3 has 15 residues. Germline loops: CDR1 SGHVS, CDR2 FQNEAQ. V was trimmed by 8 bases and J by 5 bases, leaving 21 bases between them. Written as DNA, the CDR3 is TGTGCCAGCGGCGGGGAAAAGGGGGCCAAGGAGACCCAGTACTTC. It encodes CASGGEKGAKETQYF.

The chain recombines TRBV28 with TRBJ1-4, with 8 bases fitting TRBD1. Germline V gene lookup returns CDR1 MDHEN and CDR2 SYDVKM. The CDR3 extends over 14 amino acids. Unmatched junction bases numbered 0, after V lost 6 bases and J lost 0 bases. The CDR3 is CASRDRATNEKLFF. The CDR3 nucleotides read TGTGCCAGCAGGGACAGGGCAACTAATGAAAAACTGTTTTTT. Complete variable domain (other parts from reference TRBV28 and TRBJ1-4): DVKVTQSSRYLVKRTGEKVFLECVQDMDHENMFWYRQDPGLGLRLIYFSYDVKMKEKGDIPEGYSVSREKKERFSLILESASTNQTSMYLCASRDRATNEKLFFGSGTQLSVL.

This clone appeared a single time. The DNA for the CDR3 is TGTGCCAGCAGTTTCGGGACTAGCTCCGAGCAGTACTTC. This gives the protein CASSFGTSSEQYF. The chain carries TRBV28 and TRBJ2-7, with 9 bases fitting TRBD2. Trimming cost V 3 bases and J 6 bases; bases outside gene matches: 3. The CDR3 is 13 residues long. CDR1 and CDR2 (germline): MDHEN, SYDVKM. The full variable domain, with the rest looked up from reference TRBV28 and TRBJ2-7, is DVKVTQSSRYLVKRTGEKVFLECVQDMDHENMFWYRQDPGLGLRLIYFSYDVKMKEKGDIPEGYSVSREKKERFSLILESASTNQTSMYLCASSFGTSSEQYFGPGTRLTVT.

The chain uses TRBV27 and TRBJ1-1, with 8 bases identical to TRBD1. The V gene end was trimmed by 5 bases and the J gene end by 1 base; junction bases not matched to a gene: 3. Per germline, CDR1 MNHEY and CDR2 SMNVEV (reference sequence). The CDR3 covers 14 residues. Here the CDR3 reads CASSRQGWNTEAFF. In DNA, the CDR3 is TGTGCCAGCAGTCGACAGGGGTGGAACACTGAAGCTTTCTTT.

This rearrangement joins TRBV18 to TRBJ1-4; D is undetermined. The CDR3 loop spans 14 amino acids. Germline-derived CDR1 and CDR2 are KGHSH and LQKENI. Deletions cut 4 bases from V and 0 bases from J, with 6 bases between. In DNA form, the CDR3 reads TGTGCCAGCTCACGCGGTGCAACTAATGAAAAACTGTTTTTT. Its translation: CASSRGATNEKLFF.

This clone was observed a handful of times. The gene calls are TRBV7-3 and TRBJ1-1; D may be TRBD1 (5 bases). The germline V gene has CDR1 SGHTA and CDR2 FQGTGA. The CDR3 is made up of 14 amino acids. The ends were cut back, 3 bases at V and 5 bases at J, with 13 bases in the middle. CDR3 amino acids: CASSFLGGATEAFF. The DNA for the CDR3 is TGTGCCAGCAGCTTCCTCGGGGGTGCGACTGAAGCTTTCTTT.

The chain combines TRBV27 with TRBJ2-7; 7 positions agree with TRBD2. V was clipped by 0 bases and J by 4 bases; unmatched bases: 6. Germline CDR1 MNHEY, CDR2 SMNVEV (reference sequence). This CDR3 spans 15 amino acids. The CDR3 protein is CASSLSSGTLYEQYF. The CDR3 DNA sequence: TGTGCCAGCAGTTTATCGAGCGGGACGCTTTACGAGCAGTACTTC.

V and J are TRBV7-2 and TRBJ2-5; D remains unclear. The V gene's germline CDR1 is SGHTA and CDR2 FQGNSA. CDR3 length equals 13 residues. V was clipped by 2 bases and J by 1 base, with 5 bases between them. CDR3 DNA sequence: TGTGCCAGCAGCTTAAAACTCCAAGAGACCCAGTACTTC. Encoded protein: CASSLKLQETQYF. The variable domain in full, completed from reference TRBV7-2 and TRBJ2-5, reads GAGVSQSPSNKVTEKGKDVELRCDPISGHTALYWYRQSLGQGLEFLIYFQGNSAPDKSGLPSDRFSAERTGGSVSTLTIQRTQQEDSAVYLCASSLKLQETQYFGPGTRLLVL.

The gene calls are TRBV19 and TRBJ1-5; no firm D call. Between the trimmed V and J ends, which lost 6 bases and 0 bases, there was a span of 9 bases. This CDR3 contains 14 residues. Germline lookup yields CDR1 LNHDA and CDR2 SQIVND (reference sequence). CDR3 DNA sequence: TGTGCCAGTAGGAGGCCTCATAGCAATCAGCCCCAGCATTTT. Residues: CASRRPHSNQPQHF.

The chain combines TRBV4-2 with TRBJ2-1, with 7 bases aligning to TRBD1. CDR3 length: 14 residues. The J segment lost 7 bases and the V segment lost 1 base, leaving 4 bases of the junction unmatched. Per the germline V gene, CDR1 is LGHNA and CDR2 is YNFKEQ. CDR3 loop: CASSQVATGNEQFF. CDR3 nucleotide sequence: TGTGCCAGCAGCCAAGTCGCGACAGGGAATGAGCAGTTCTTC.

This clone has only a few counts. CDR3 loop: CASSSGRQGLNTEAFF. The CDR3 nucleotides are TGTGCCAGCAGCTCTGGAAGACAGGGGTTGAACACTGAAGCTTTCTTT. The V gene is TRBV7-8, the J gene TRBJ1-1; TRBD1 agrees at 8 bases. This CDR3 has 16 residues. With 4 bases clipped from V and 0 bases from J, the junction kept 7 bases outside the gene matches. In germline, CDR1 is SGHVS, CDR2 FQNEAQ.

The gene calls are TRBV7-9 and TRBJ1-1, with TRBD1 identical over 10 bases. V lost 0 bases, J lost 4 bases, and 5 bases stayed unmatched. This CDR3 spans 16 amino acids. Germline V gene data show CDR1 as SEHNR and CDR2 as FQNEAQ (reference sequence). CDR3 sequence (DNA): TGTGCCAGCAGCTTAGCGACAGGGGGCGCGGGCACTGAAGCTTTCTTT. Translating gives CASSLATGGAGTEAFF.

This chain joins TRBV28 and TRBJ2-1, with D perhaps matching TRBD1 (5 bases). The V gene's germline CDR1 is MDHEN and CDR2 SYDVKM. The CDR3 consists of 12 residues. The V end was cut by 4 bases, the J end by 15 bases, with 16 bases between. CDR3 loop: CASSSPPGWPFF. CDR3 in DNA: TGTGCCAGCAGTTCCCCCCCAGGGTGGCCGTTCTTC.

This clone occurred once. This chain links TRBV29-1 with TRBJ1-1; possibly TRBD1 for D (6 bases). Germline lookup yields CDR1 SQVTM and CDR2 ANQGSEA. The V and J ends lost 2 bases and 5 bases respectively, with 9 bases between them. The CDR3 covers 12 residues. The CDR3 is CSVEIRGTEAFF. CDR3 sequence (DNA): TGCAGCGTTGAAATAAGGGGGACTGAAGCTTTCTTT. The variable domain in full, completed from reference TRBV29-1 and TRBJ1-1, reads SAVISQKPSRDICQRGTSLTIQCQVDSQVTMMFWYRQQPGQSLTLIATANQGSEATYESGFVIDKFPISRPNLTFSTLTVSNMSPEDSSIYLCSVEIRGTEAFFGQGTRLTVV.

The V gene is TRBV7-8, the J gene TRBJ1-3, with 11 bases lining up with TRBD1. Germline CDR1 is SGHVS and CDR2 is FQNEAQ. This CDR3 comprises 15 residues. J lost 11 bases, V lost 5 bases, and 11 bases had no gene match. CDR3 coding DNA: TGTGCCAGCAGCCCAGGACAGGGGGCAAGGTTGGCCATATATTTT. This codes for CASSPGQGARLAIYF.

The chain links TRBV7-8 to TRBJ2-5; the D gene is possibly TRBD2 (6 bases). CDR1 and CDR2 from the germline V gene are SGHVS and FQNEAQ. The CDR3 sequence is 14 residues long. The ends were cut back, 6 bases at V and 0 bases at J, with 11 bases in the middle. CDR3 region: CASSTGVNQETQYF. Written as DNA, the CDR3 is TGTGCCAGCAGTACGGGGGTAAACCAAGAGACCCAGTACTTC.

V and J are TRBV7-2 and TRBJ1-5; D unresolved. V lost 5 bases to trimming and J lost 3 bases, with 11 bases between them. Looked up from germline, CDR1 is SGHTA and CDR2 is FQGNSA. This CDR3 region has 14 residues. CDR3 sequence reads: CASSDGLVNQPQHF. As DNA, the CDR3 is TGTGCCAGCAGCGACGGACTGGTCAATCAGCCCCAGCATTTT.

CDR3 in DNA: TGCGCCAGCAGCTCCCACGGTAGCGGGTACAAAGGGACCACCACAGATACGCAGTATTTT. Translation gives CASSSHGSGYKGTTTDTQYF. This chain links TRBV5-1 with TRBJ2-3; 7 bases align to TRBD2. After removal of 3 bases from V and 2 bases from J, the junction contained 21 bases not matched to a gene. The length of the CDR3 is 20 residues. The V gene's germline CDR1 is SGHRS and CDR2 YFSETQ.

The gene calls are TRBV2 and TRBJ2-5, with TRBD2 matching 11 bases. The CDR3 has 15 residues. Germline V CDR1 and CDR2: SNHLY, FYNNEI. The junction had 4 bases not matched to a gene; V was cut back by 4 bases and J by 3 bases. The CDR3 spells CASSGIAGGEETQYF. CDR3 bases: TGTGCCAGCAGTGGGATAGCGGGAGGGGAAGAGACCCAGTACTTC.

The chain carries TRBV20-1 and TRBJ1-1; D is uncertain. This CDR3 is built from 11 residues. Trimming cost V 6 bases and J 0 bases, with 5 bases left between them. Germline V gene sequence: CDR1 DFQATT, CDR2 SNEGSKA (reference sequence). The CDR3 sequence is CSARMNTEAFF. CDR3 nucleotide sequence: TGCAGTGCGAGGATGAACACTGAAGCTTTCTTT.

The table lists this clone with a few counts. This chain links TRBV9 with TRBJ1-2; D not certain. Trimming took off 6 bases at V and 3 bases at J, with 9 bases between the two ends. This CDR3 region has 12 residues. From germline, CDR1 is SGDLS and CDR2 YYNGEE. The CDR3 nucleotides are TGTGCCAGCACGGGAGGAGACTATGGCTACACCTTC. This encodes CASTGGDYGYTF.

The chain links TRBV7-9 to TRBJ2-2; 8 nucleotides agree with TRBD1. Germline CDR1 SEHNR, CDR2 FQNEAQ (reference sequence). The V and J ends lost 2 bases and 5 bases, in that order; junction bases with no gene match: 10. This CDR3 contains 17 residues. For the CDR3, the DNA is TGTGCCAGCAGCTTAAGTGGTCGCAGGGGGCGAACCGGGGAGCTGTTTTTT. This gives the protein CASSLSGRRGRTGELFF.

This chain's CDR3 is CASSLTGSTTEAFF. Written as DNA, the CDR3 is TGCGCCAGCAGCCTGACAGGGTCCACCACTGAAGCTTTCTTT. The chain joins TRBV5-1 to TRBJ1-1, with 7 bases aligning to TRBD1. V was clipped by 4 bases and J by 4 bases; unmatched bases: 7. CDR3 length: 14 amino acids. Germline lookup yields CDR1 SGHRS and CDR2 YFSETQ.

This clone was recorded once. The chain uses TRBV27 and TRBJ2-3; D unresolved. The CDR3 is made up of 14 amino acids. V was clipped by 5 bases and J by 6 bases, with 15 bases between them. CDR1 and CDR2 (germline): MNHEY, SMNVEV (reference sequence). CDR3 protein: CASSPRGYGDTQYF. CDR3 DNA: TGTGCCAGCAGTCCCAGAGGTTACGGCGATACGCAGTATTTT.

V and J are TRBV5-1 and TRBJ2-2; 7 bases map to TRBD1. The V gene's germline CDR1 is SGHRS and CDR2 YFSETQ. V shed 4 bases, J shed 4 bases, and the junction held 7 bases outside the gene matches. CDR3 length equals 15 residues. The CDR3 sequence is CASSPTGIGTGELFF. The DNA of the CDR3 is TGCGCCAGCAGCCCGACAGGGATCGGCACCGGGGAGCTGTTTTTT.

The gene calls are TRBV9 and TRBJ1-5; the match to TRBD1 covers 8 bases. Germline loops: CDR1 SGDLS, CDR2 YYNGEE. V shed 4 bases, J shed 7 bases, and the junction held 10 bases outside the gene matches. The CDR3 covers 15 residues. The CDR3 DNA reads as TGTGCCAGCAGCCCTCCCGACAGGGGAGGGCAGCCCCAGCATTTT. Translated: CASSPPDRGGQPQHF.